Sequencing of this TCR beta chain was carried out in a study of blood T cells in healthy people across ages. Study results and caveats: Measured against age, TCR beta diversity per million T cells decreased in a roughly linear manner. Any conclusive comparison of naive versus antigen-experienced cells was prevented by using unsorted PBMCs. TCR beta diversity correlated strongly with naive T cell percentage.

The use of a sample-barcoded 5' primer and a J-beta primer mix characterized a second PCR of about 6 to 11 cycles. Each sample provided no less than 2.5 million CDR3-containing paired-end reads. One entry per CDR3 protein results from TCRdb running MiXCR on the 5' RACE reads. The sample has 1.5 million to 2 million distinct CDR3 sequences; about two fifths are singletons. CDR1 and CDR2 from the germline V gene are SGHNT and YYREEE (reference sequence). This CDR3 comprises 15 residues. A remark on this clonotype: The antigen is not known. Relative to the germline gene, one junction end is altered; a read error may explain this.

The rearrangement links TRBV5-4 to TRBJ2-1, with a possible D match to TRBD1 (5 bases). This clonotype was obtained from a human donor in good health. Input material: blood. In DNA, the CDR3 is TGTGCCACCAGCACCCCAGGGCAGGACTACAATGAGCAGTTCTTC. It codes for CATSTPGQDYNEQFF.